The clone carrying this T cell receptor beta chain was detected ten times or more. Its antigen remains unknown. The CDR3 is 14 amino acids. Trimming shortened V by 0 bases and J by 8 bases, and 14 bases separated the two germline ends. Germline CDR1 and CDR2: SGHDT and YYEEEE. This record comes from a study of T-cell reconstitution after alpha-beta-depleted transplantation in children. Notes on the study in general: Newly produced T cells mostly accounted for T-cell counts and diversity one year post-transplant.

A TCRbeta library incorporating unique molecular identifiers was prepared. TCRdb processed the PCR reads anew with MiXCR; each CDR3 protein has one entry. The table has about 110,000 distinct CDR3 sequences, approximately 6.9% seen once; the top ten hold more than 20%. Sample: PBMCs, mostly from graft donor cells, taken 360 days after TCRalphabeta/CD19-depleted stem cell transplant. The V call is TRBV5-6, the J call TRBJ1-2; D may be TRBD1 (5 bases). The receptor's source is a male patient between 2 and 9 years old who had a stem cell transplant for acute lymphoblastic leukemia, so the T cells may come from the graft donor. CDR3 coding DNA: TGTGCCAGCAGCTTGGGGGCAGGGAAGGACGGCTACACCTTC. Translation: CASSLGAGKDGYTF.